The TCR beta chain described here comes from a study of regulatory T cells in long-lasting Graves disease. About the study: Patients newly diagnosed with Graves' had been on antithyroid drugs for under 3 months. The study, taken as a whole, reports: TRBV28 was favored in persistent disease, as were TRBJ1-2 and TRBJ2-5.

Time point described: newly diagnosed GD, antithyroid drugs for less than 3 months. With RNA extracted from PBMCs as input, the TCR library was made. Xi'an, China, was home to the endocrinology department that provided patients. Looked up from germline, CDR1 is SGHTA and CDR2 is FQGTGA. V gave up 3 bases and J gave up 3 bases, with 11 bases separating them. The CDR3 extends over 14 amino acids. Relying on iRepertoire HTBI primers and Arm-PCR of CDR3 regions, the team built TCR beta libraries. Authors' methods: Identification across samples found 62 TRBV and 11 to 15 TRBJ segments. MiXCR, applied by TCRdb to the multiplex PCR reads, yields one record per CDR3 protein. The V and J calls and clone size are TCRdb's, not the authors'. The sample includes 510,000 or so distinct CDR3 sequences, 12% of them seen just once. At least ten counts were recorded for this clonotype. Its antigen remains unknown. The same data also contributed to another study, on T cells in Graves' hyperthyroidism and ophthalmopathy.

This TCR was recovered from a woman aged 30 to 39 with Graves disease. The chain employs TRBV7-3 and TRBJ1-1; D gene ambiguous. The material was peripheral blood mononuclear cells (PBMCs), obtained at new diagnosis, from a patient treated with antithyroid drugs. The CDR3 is CASSLGGFDTEAFF. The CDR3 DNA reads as TGTGCCAGCAGCTTGGGAGGGTTTGACACTGAAGCTTTCTTT.